The 21 T cell receptor beta chains below were found in one sample sequenced in a study of Ad26.COV2.S vaccination and SARS-CoV-2 variants. Treatment noted: roughly 19 received Ad26.COV2.S at low or high dose, single or two shots; 5 received placebo; per-sample allocation not given. It was on day 63 after the first vaccine or placebo injection that samples were taken. Profiling relied on immunoSEQ multiplex PCR, and the TCRdb table lists in-frame clones only, not all of them. The sample yields a few hundred thousand clones, roughly 85% seen once. This specimen was peripheral blood, taken in a trial of Ad26.COV2.S vaccine versus placebo. Receptor source: a person between 18 and 65 years old who received the Ad26.COV2.S COVID-19 vaccine or a placebo.

This chain joins TRBV7-9 and TRBJ2-6, with 8 bases lining up with TRBD2. V trimming: 5 bases; J trimming: 2 bases; junction bases outside the gene matches: 11. The V gene's germline CDR1 is SEHNR and CDR2 FQNEAQ (reference sequence). The CDR3 runs to 18 residues. In DNA, the CDR3 is TGTGCCAGCAGCCGGAGCCGGGGGGGCCGGGCTGGGGCCAACGTCCTGACTTTC. It yields the protein CASSRSRGGRAGANVLTF. The whole variable domain, remainder taken from reference TRBV7-9 and TRBJ2-6, is DTGVSQNPRHKITKRGQNVTFRCDPISEHNRLYWYRQTLGQGPEFLTYFQNEAQLEKSRLLSDRFSAERPKGSFSTLEIQRTEQGDSAMYLCASSRSRGGRAGANVLTFGAGSRLTVL.

The chain uses TRBV24-1 and TRBJ2-7; 13 positions agree with TRBD2. Trimming removed 12 bases from V and 10 bases from J; junction bases left unmatched: 8. CDR3 length: 12 amino acids. Germline values: CDR1 KGHDR, CDR2 SFDVKD. The CDR3 here is CAAGTSGTRQYF. CDR3 nucleotide sequence: TGTGCCGCCGGGACTAGCGGGACCAGACAGTACTTC.

This chain links TRBV5-1 with TRBJ1-1, with 7 bases fitting TRBD1. With V trimmed by 1 base and J by 0 bases, 6 bases remained unmatched. CDR3 length: 16 amino acids. Germline V gene data show CDR1 as SGHRS and CDR2 as YFSETQ. Here the CDR3 reads CASSLRGGLLNTEAFF. In DNA form, the CDR3 reads TGCGCCAGCAGCTTGAGAGGGGGCCTCCTGAACACTGAAGCTTTCTTT.

The chain combines TRBV5-4 with TRBJ2-7, with no clear D. Germline-derived CDR1 and CDR2 are SGHNT and YYREEE (reference sequence). V was clipped by 3 bases and J by 6 bases, with 16 bases between them. The length of the CDR3 is 14 residues. The CDR3 spells CASSSLSSPAEQYF. For the CDR3, the DNA is TGTGCCAGCAGCTCCCTGAGCAGCCCCGCCGAGCAGTACTTC.

The table lists this clone with a few counts. The J gene is TRBJ2-7, the V gene TRBV12-3 or TRBV12-4; D remains unclear. This CDR3 is 11 amino acids long. V lost 2 bases and J lost 6, with 5 bases in between. For the CDR3, the DNA is TGTGCCAGCAGTTTAATGGGCGAGCAGTACTTC. This gives the protein CASSLMGEQYF.

V gene TRBV5-4 combines with J gene TRBJ1-1; the match to TRBD1 covers 8 bases. This CDR3 region has 17 residues. Germline values: CDR1 SGHNT, CDR2 YYREEE (reference sequence). Unmatched junction bases numbered 16, after V lost 5 bases and J lost 4 bases. The CDR3 reads CASRPDRGPSGGTEAFF. The CDR3 bases are TGTGCCAGCAGGCCCGACAGGGGCCCCTCCGGGGGCACTGAAGCTTTCTTT.

V gene TRBV7-2 combines with J gene TRBJ2-2; D is unclear. CDR1 and CDR2 (germline): SGHTA, FQGNSA. V dropped 0 bases and J dropped 6 bases, with 2 bases sitting between them. The CDR3 runs 12 residues. The CDR3 loop reads CASSLAAGELFF. The CDR3 coding sequence is TGTGCCAGCAGCTTAGCCGCCGGGGAGCTGTTTTTT.

The chain combines TRBV2 with TRBJ1-3; no clear D. Trimming left V 10 bases short and J 4 bases short, with 11 bases between. Germline-derived CDR1 and CDR2 are SNHLY and FYNNEI. The CDR3 has 12 amino acids. The CDR3 DNA is TGTGCCACCGAAAGTGGAGGAAACACCATATATTTT. This gives the protein CATESGGNTIYF.

The chain is built from TRBV19 and TRBJ1-6, with D possibly being TRBD1 (6 bases). Trimming stripped 3 bases from V and 10 bases from J, with 16 bases between. Per germline, CDR1 LNHDA and CDR2 SQIVND (reference sequence). The CDR3 totals 15 residues. CDR3 sequence (DNA): TGTGCCAGTAGTATGCGAACAGGGAGAGAGTCACCCCTCCACTTT. Translated: CASSMRTGRESPLHF.

V is TRBV25-1 and J is TRBJ2-1; D unclear. CDR3 length: 14 residues. Between the trimmed V and J ends, which lost 3 bases and 10 bases, there was a span of 16 bases. The germline V gene encodes CDR1 MGHDK and CDR2 SYGVNS. The CDR3 is CASSEPSSGVEQFF. The CDR3 region has the DNA TGTGCCAGCAGTGAGCCTTCGAGTGGGGTAGAGCAGTTCTTC. Full variable domain (outside the CDR3, taken from reference TRBV25-1 and TRBJ2-1): EADIYQTPRYLVIGTGKKITLECSQTMGHDKMYWYQQDPGMELHLIHYSYGVNSTEKGDLSSESTVSRIRTEHFPLTLESARPSHTSQYLCASSEPSSGVEQFFGPGTRLTVL.

The genes are TRBV18 and TRBJ1-3; D may be TRBD1 (5 bases). V lost 3 bases to trimming and J lost 0 bases, with 12 bases between them. The CDR3 has 16 residues. Germline V gene data show CDR1 as KGHSH and CDR2 as LQKENI. Here the CDR3 DNA reads TGTGCCAGCTCACCCGGAGGGGCAATCTCTGGAAACACCATATATTTT. It translates to CASSPGGAISGNTIYF.

This clone was counted only a few times. The V and J genes are TRBV19 and TRBJ2-7; perhaps TRBD2 as D (5 bases). The CDR3 totals 16 residues. Germline CDR1 LNHDA, CDR2 SQIVND (reference sequence). Trimming left V 5 bases short and J 3 bases short, with 20 bases between. This CDR3 is CASSPHGRGGLYEQYF. The CDR3 bases are TGTGCCAGTAGTCCTCACGGGCGAGGCGGACTCTACGAGCAGTACTTC.

The chain is built from TRBV3-1 (or the pseudogene TRBV3-2) and TRBJ2-5; TRBD2 is a possible D gene (7 bases). Germline CDR1 LGHDT, CDR2 YNNKEL (reference sequence). V lost 1 base and J lost 3, with 15 bases in between. This CDR3 contains 16 residues. The CDR3, as DNA: TGTGCCAGCAGCCAAGGGGGGGCGGGAGTTAAAGAGACCCAGTACTTC. Protein product: CASSQGGAGVKETQYF.

The chain joins TRBV5-1 to TRBJ1-2, with 9 bases identical to TRBD1. The J segment lost 4 bases and the V segment lost 1 base, leaving 8 bases of the junction unmatched. CDR3 length: 16 residues. Germline V gives CDR1 SGHRS, CDR2 YFSETQ. CDR3 bases: TGCGCCAGCAGCTTGTACCCGACAGGGGGGGGCTATGGCTACACCTTC. It is translated as CASSLYPTGGGYGYTF.

In DNA, the CDR3 is TGTGCCAGCAGCGGGTGGGGTGGTGAGACCCAGTACTTC. It encodes CASSGWGGETQYF. The rearrangement uses TRBV4-2 and TRBJ2-5; no clear D. The V gene's germline CDR1 is LGHNA and CDR2 YNFKEQ. This CDR3 has 13 amino acids. Deletions cut 5 bases from V and 5 bases from J, with 12 bases between.

Of note for this clone: Distinct nucleotide sequences in the sample also encode this CDR3. V and J are TRBV5-1 and TRBJ1-1, with D tentatively TRBD1 (6 bases). The V gene lost 0 bases and the J gene lost 3 bases, with 12 bases spanning the gap. Germline CDR1 reads SGHRS; CDR2 reads YFSETQ. The CDR3 contains 15 residues. CDR3 amino acids: CASSLVIGGDTEAFF. The CDR3 DNA follows: TGCGCCAGCAGCTTGGTTATCGGGGGCGACACTGAAGCTTTCTTT.

The chain has TRBV6-2 or TRBV6-3 and TRBJ1-1, with 11 nucleotides matching TRBD1. Germline V gene sequence: CDR1 MNHEY, CDR2 SVGEGT. V was pared by 6 bases and J by 4 bases, with 10 bases of the junction left unmatched. The CDR3 length is 16 residues. The CDR3 DNA reads as TGTGCCAGCAGCCGACCAACCGGGACAGGGGGCACTGAAGCTTTCTTT. Amino acids: CASSRPTGTGGTEAFF.

The chain uses TRBV28 and TRBJ1-3; no firm D call. CDR3 size: 16 residues. Trimming removed 7 bases from V and 0 bases from J, with 16 bases in between. Per germline, CDR1 MDHEN and CDR2 SYDVKM. The CDR3 DNA sequence: TGTGCCAGCAATTCCAGACACCCTAACTCTGGAAACACCATATATTTT. Translated: CASNSRHPNSGNTIYF.

This clone was seen more than once but under ten times. The identical CDR3 is also encoded by other nucleotide sequences in the sample. J is TRBJ2-7 and V is TRBV3-1 (or the pseudogene TRBV3-2); D is unclear. With 1 base removed from V and 2 bases from J, the gap between germline ends came to 0 bases. The CDR3 contains 11 residues. Germline lookup yields CDR1 LGHDT and CDR2 YNNKEL (reference sequence). The CDR3 DNA follows: TGTGCCAGCAGCCAAGCCTACGAGCAGTACTTC. It codes for CASSQAYEQYF.

As for this clone: Other DNA sequences in the same sample also yield this CDR3. This chain uses TRBV27 with TRBJ1-1; TRBD1 agrees at 9 bases. The germline V gene has CDR1 MNHEY and CDR2 SMNVEV (reference sequence). This CDR3 contains 13 residues. Losses at the gene ends were 6 bases for V and 5 bases for J; bases not matched to a gene: 4. The CDR3 protein is CASSLTGGTEAFF. CDR3 bases: TGTGCCAGCAGCCTGACAGGGGGGACTGAAGCTTTCTTT.

This clone came up once. The CDR3 nucleotides read TGTGCCAGCAGCCCTCCCCGGAGGACGAACACCGGGGAGCTGTTTTTT. It specifies CASSPPRRTNTGELFF. V usage is TRBV6-2 or TRBV6-3 and J usage is TRBJ2-2; maybe TRBD2 (5 bases). The germline CDR1 and CDR2 sequences are MNHEY and SVGEGT. The CDR3 loop spans 16 amino acids. The V end lost 6 bases, the J end lost 0 bases, and 14 bases lay between the germline ends.